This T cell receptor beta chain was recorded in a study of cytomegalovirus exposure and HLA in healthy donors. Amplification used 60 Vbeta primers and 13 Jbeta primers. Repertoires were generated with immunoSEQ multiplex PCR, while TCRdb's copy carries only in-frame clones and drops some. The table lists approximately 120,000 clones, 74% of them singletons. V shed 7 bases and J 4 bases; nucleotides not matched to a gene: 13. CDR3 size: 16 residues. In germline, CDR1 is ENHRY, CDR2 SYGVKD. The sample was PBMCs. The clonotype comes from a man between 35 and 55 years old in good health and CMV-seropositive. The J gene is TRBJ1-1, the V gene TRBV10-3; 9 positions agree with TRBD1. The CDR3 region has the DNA TGTGCCATCAAGGGGGACAGGGAAAAAGGTGGCACTGAAGCTTTCTTT. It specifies CAIKGDREKGGTEAFF.